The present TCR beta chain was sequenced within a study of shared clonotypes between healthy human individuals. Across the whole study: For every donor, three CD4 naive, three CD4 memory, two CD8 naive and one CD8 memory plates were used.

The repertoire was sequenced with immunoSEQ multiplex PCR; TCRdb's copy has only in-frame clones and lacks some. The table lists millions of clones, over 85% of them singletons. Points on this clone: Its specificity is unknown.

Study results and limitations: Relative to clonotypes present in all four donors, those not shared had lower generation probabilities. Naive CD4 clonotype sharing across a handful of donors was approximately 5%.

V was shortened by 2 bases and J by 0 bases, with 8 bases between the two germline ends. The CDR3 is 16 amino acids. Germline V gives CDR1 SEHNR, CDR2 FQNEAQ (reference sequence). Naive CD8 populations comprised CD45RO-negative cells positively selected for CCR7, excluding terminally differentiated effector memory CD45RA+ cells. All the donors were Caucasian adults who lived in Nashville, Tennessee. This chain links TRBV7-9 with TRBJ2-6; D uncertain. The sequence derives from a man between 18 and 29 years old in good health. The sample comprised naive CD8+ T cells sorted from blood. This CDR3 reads CASSLIGSSGANVLTF. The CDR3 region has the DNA TGTGCCAGCAGCTTAATTGGCAGCTCTGGGGCCAACGTCCTGACTTTC.